A single sample gave rise to the 16 T cell receptor beta chains below, sequenced in a study of Graves' ophthalmopathy and Graves' hyperthyroidism. The study amplified TCR beta CDR3 regions using RNA transcripts. First-round RT-PCR used HTBI primers; second-round multiplex PCR followed. Via MiXCR, TCRdb re-called the multiplex PCR reads, giving one row per CDR3 protein. The sample has 660,000 or so distinct CDR3 sequences, roughly 41% seen once. Sequencing used peripheral blood. These TCRs come from an adult man with Graves' ophthalmopathy.

This sequence joins TRBV19 and TRBJ1-1; weak D call: TRBD1 (6 bases). This CDR3 spans 17 amino acids. Germline assignment: CDR1 LNHDA and CDR2 SQIVND (reference sequence). Trimming cost V 8 bases and J 0 bases, with 22 bases left between them. CDR3 amino acids: CASGRGGGGAMNTEAFF. Here the CDR3 DNA reads TGTGCCAGTGGCAGAGGAGGGGGGGGTGCCATGAACACTGAAGCTTTCTTT. Using reference TRBV19 and TRBJ1-1 for the parts outside the CDR3, the full variable domain is DGGITQSPKYLFRKEGQNVTLSCEQNLNHDAMYWYRQDPGQGLRLIYYSQIVNDFQKGDIAEGYSVSREKKESFPLTVTSAQKNPTAFYLCASGRGGGGAMNTEAFFGQGTRLTVV.

On this clonotype itself: This may be a read error: a much more frequent sequence differs by one nucleotide. This sequence joins TRBV7-9 and TRBJ2-5; a possible D gene is TRBD2 (7 bases). The germline V gene encodes CDR1 SEHNR and CDR2 FQNEAQ (reference sequence). The CDR3 runs 16 residues. The CDR3 DNA is TGCGCCAGCAGCCAAGGGGGGCTAGCGGACCAAGGGACCCAGTACTTC. This sequence encodes CASSQGGLADQGTQYF.

This clonotype was counted ten times or more. V gene TRBV19 combines with J gene TRBJ1-1; TRBD1 aligns across 7 bases. Germline-derived CDR1 and CDR2 are LNHDA and SQIVND (reference sequence). The length of the CDR3 is 13 residues. J was trimmed by 6 bases and V by 3 bases; bases with no gene match: 4. DNA for the CDR3: TGTGCCAGTAGTATGGCCCAGGGGGCTGAAGCTTTCTTT. It encodes CASSMAQGAEAFF.

About this clonotype itself: With a much larger clone just one base away, this may be a read error. The CDR3 nucleotides read TGCAGCGTTGAGGGACAGGGGGACGAGCGGTACTTC. Translated: CSVEGQGDERYF. The chain couples TRBV29-1 to TRBJ2-7; the match to TRBD1 covers 11 bases. The CDR3 sequence is 12 residues long. Germline V gives CDR1 SQVTM, CDR2 ANQGSEA.

The chain is built from TRBV15 and TRBJ2-1; D gene unclear. The CDR3 has 13 amino acids. Trimming pared 1 base from V and 1 base from J, leaving 2 bases between. Per germline, CDR1 LNHNV and CDR2 YYDKDF (reference sequence). The DNA for the CDR3 is TGTGCCACCAGCAGAGTTTCCTACAATGAGCAGTTCTTC. Translation: CATSRVSYNEQFF.

At least ten counts were recorded for this clonotype. The chain is built from TRBV6-5 and TRBJ1-1; D is possibly TRBD1 (5 bases). Germline lookup yields CDR1 MNHEY and CDR2 SVGAGI. V lost 2 bases and J 11 bases, leaving 21 bases between the germline ends. CDR3 length: 15 amino acids. This CDR3 is CASSYVAGIGQGAFF. The DNA for the CDR3 is TGTGCCAGCAGTTACGTGGCAGGGATTGGTCAGGGCGCTTTCTTT.

This clonotype occurred once. The chain links TRBV24-1 to TRBJ1-2; 11 positions agree with TRBD1. The ends lost 9 bases at V and 7 bases at J; junction bases unmatched: 6. CDR1 and CDR2 (germline): KGHDR, SFDVKD. The CDR3 spans 13 residues. CDR3 sequence (DNA): TGTGCCACCGAGGACAGGGGGCCGGGTGGCTACACCTTC. It yields the protein CATEDRGPGGYTF.

The table lists this clonotype with a few counts. Mismatch with germline at one junction end may stem from a read error. The rearrangement uses TRBV25-1 and TRBJ2-5, with TRBD2 matching over 7 bases. The CDR3 sequence is 14 residues long. CDR1 MGHDK and CDR2 SYGVNS come from the germline V gene. CDR3 in amino acids: CASRGGTALETQHF. As DNA, the CDR3 is TGTGCCAGCAGGGGGGGGACGGCACTAGAGACCCAGCACTTC.

In its sample, this clonotype was seen many times. This chain joins TRBV6-1 and TRBJ1-5, with D tentatively TRBD1 (6 bases). Trimming took off 0 bases at V and 8 bases at J, with 11 bases between the two ends. In germline, CDR1 is MNHNS, CDR2 SASEGT. CDR3 length equals 14 residues. CDR3 region: CASSEAGRGKPQHF. CDR3 sequence (DNA): TGTGCCAGCAGTGAAGCGGGGAGGGGGAAGCCCCAGCATTTT.

V usage is TRBV5-5 and J usage is TRBJ2-7; D is possibly TRBD1 (6 bases). The CDR3 loop spans 16 amino acids. CDR1 is SGHKS, CDR2 YYEKEE, per germline (reference sequence). The ends were cut back, 5 bases at V and 2 bases at J, with 20 bases in the middle. CDR3 region: CASSYSLPDSPYEQYF. In DNA form, the CDR3 reads TGTGCCAGCAGTTACTCCTTGCCGGACAGCCCCTACGAGCAGTACTTC.

V is TRBV5-4 and J is TRBJ1-2; D unresolved. Germline V gives CDR1 SGHNT, CDR2 YYREEE (reference sequence). The CDR3 runs to 16 residues. With 1 base removed from V and 2 bases from J, the gap between germline ends came to 15 bases. This CDR3 reads CASSLTTGQINYGYTF. The CDR3 DNA is TGTGCCAGCAGCTTGACCACGGGTCAGATAAACTATGGCTACACCTTC.

This clonotype came up many times. The J gene is TRBJ2-2, the V gene TRBV7-8; D uncertain. CDR3 length: 14 amino acids. Germline V CDR1 and CDR2: SGHVS, FQNEAQ. V shed 5 bases and J shed 1 base, with 8 bases lying between them. CDR3 nucleotide sequence: TGTGCCAGCAGCCAGAACAGGAACACCGGGGAGCTGTTTTTT. Translating it yields CASSQNRNTGELFF. Full variable domain (rest looked up from reference TRBV7-8 and TRBJ2-2): GAGVSQSPRYKVAKRGQDVALRCDPISGHVSLFWYQQALGQGPEFLTYFQNEAQLDKSGLPSDRFFAERPEGSVSTLKIQRTQQEDSAVYLCASSQNRNTGELFFGEGSRLTVL.

V and J are TRBV29-1 and TRBJ1-2, with TRBD1 identical over 10 bases. This CDR3 contains 15 residues. Germline-derived CDR1 and CDR2 are SQVTM and ANQGSEA. V dropped 3 bases and J dropped 4; count of bases not matched to a gene: 8. CDR3 residues: CSVDALGQGSYGYTF. CDR3 in DNA: TGCAGCGTTGATGCCTTGGGACAGGGGAGCTATGGCTACACCTTC. Combining the CDR3 with reference TRBV29-1 and TRBJ1-2 gives the whole variable domain SAVISQKPSRDICQRGTSLTIQCQVDSQVTMMFWYRQQPGQSLTLIATANQGSEATYESGFVIDKFPISRPNLTFSTLTVSNMSPEDSSIYLCSVDALGQGSYGYTFGSGTRLTVV.

This clonotype was seen ten or more times. The rearrangement joins TRBV7-9 to TRBJ1-1; D perhaps matches TRBD1 (5 bases). V was cut by 3 bases and J by 4 bases, with 9 bases left in between. The CDR3 loop spans 13 amino acids. Germline CDR1 SEHNR, CDR2 FQNEAQ (reference sequence). The CDR3 region is CASSLARVTEAFF. The CDR3 DNA follows: TGTGCCAGCAGCTTGGCCAGGGTCACTGAAGCTTTCTTT.

This clonotype was seen repeatedly, ten times or more. Germline is not matched at one junction end, which may reflect a read error. The V call is TRBV10-3, the J call TRBJ1-2; 10 bases fit TRBD1. The CDR3 length is 15 residues. Germline values: CDR1 ENHRY, CDR2 SYGVKD. CDR3 region: CASSRPGQGKDGYTF. As DNA, the CDR3 is TGTGCCAGCAGTCGTCCGGGACAGGGGAAGGATGGCTACACCTTC.

This chain joins TRBV19 and TRBJ1-3; a possible D gene is TRBD1 (6 bases). CDR1 and CDR2 (germline): LNHDA, SQIVND (reference sequence). V was cut by 6 bases and J by 8 bases, with 17 bases left in between. This CDR3 has 14 amino acids. CDR3 sequence (DNA): TGTGCCAGTAGCAGCAGGGGCTATGGCTACACCATATATTTT. Protein product: CASSSRGYGYTIYF.